Below, 25 T cell receptor beta chains from the same sample are listed, as sequenced in a study of T-cell reconstitution after alpha-beta-depleted transplantation in children. For TCRbeta, the library was prepared with unique molecular identifiers. MiXCR was run by TCRdb on the PCR reads, yielding one entry per CDR3 protein. This table holds roughly 790,000 distinct CDR3 sequences, 15% to 20% found once. The material was PBMCs, mostly from graft donor cells, obtained 360 days after TCRalphabeta/CD19-depleted stem cell transplant. The receptors were sampled from a male patient between 5 and 17 years old who had a stem cell transplant for acute lymphoblastic leukemia, so the T cells may come from the graft donor.

The chain carries TRBV6-5 and TRBJ2-5; 7 bases map to TRBD1. Germline-derived CDR1 and CDR2 are MNHEY and SVGAGI. J gave up 6 bases and V 0 bases, and 7 bases lay outside the gene matches. The CDR3 sequence is 15 residues long. The CDR3 here is CASSYSRQGVKTQYF. CDR3 nucleotides: TGTGCCAGCAGTTACTCGCGACAGGGAGTCAAGACCCAGTACTTC.

The J gene is TRBJ1-4, the V gene TRBV4-1; tentative D call: TRBD1 (6 bases). CDR1 and CDR2 (germline): MGHRA, YSYEKL. The CDR3 contains 14 residues. V lost 2 bases to trimming and J lost 6 bases, with 10 bases between them. DNA of the CDR3: TGCGCCAGCAGCCAACAGGAGGGGGATGAAAAACTGTTTTTT. Amino acid sequence: CASSQQEGDEKLFF.

This clonotype has at least ten counts. This rearrangement joins TRBV5-1 to TRBJ2-1; no definite D call. The CDR3 totals 13 residues. Per germline, CDR1 SGHRS and CDR2 YFSETQ. V gave up 0 bases and J gave up 5 bases, with 6 bases separating them. In DNA form, the CDR3 reads TGCGCCAGCAGCTTGGTGGGGAACAATGAGCAGTTCTTC. Its translation is CASSLVGNNEQFF.

This clonotype was observed a handful of times. V is TRBV5-6 and J is TRBJ1-2; TRBD1 agrees at 9 bases. Germline assignment: CDR1 SGHDT and CDR2 YYEEEE. This CDR3 has 13 residues. The J segment lost 4 bases and the V segment lost 5 bases, leaving 3 bases of the junction unmatched. For the CDR3, the DNA is TGTGCCAGCAGTTCGGACAGGGGCTATGGCTACACCTTC. It codes for CASSSDRGYGYTF.

In its sample, this clonotype was seen a few times. The rearrangement links TRBV7-9 to TRBJ2-7; D gene ambiguous. Trimming cost V 0 bases and J 0 bases, with 15 bases left between them. This CDR3 comprises 17 residues. In germline, CDR1 is SEHNR, CDR2 FQNEAQ (reference sequence). The CDR3 reads CASSLAVTLDNSYEQYF. CDR3 DNA: TGTGCCAGCAGCTTAGCGGTCACCCTAGACAACTCCTACGAGCAGTACTTC.

The chain links TRBV20-1 to TRBJ2-1; the D gene is possibly TRBD2 (7 bases). This CDR3 has 15 amino acids. Trimming took 5 bases from V and 6 from J, leaving 20 bases between them. The germline V gene encodes CDR1 DFQATT and CDR2 SNEGSKA (reference sequence). CDR3: CSAGWGGPFGNEQFF. In nucleotides, the CDR3 is TGCAGTGCTGGATGGGGGGGGCCCTTTGGCAATGAGCAGTTCTTC.

This chain uses TRBV20-1 with TRBJ2-7, with 9 bases identical to TRBD1. The germline V gene encodes CDR1 DFQATT and CDR2 SNEGSKA (reference sequence). V was clipped by 0 bases and J by 4 bases; unmatched bases: 7. There are 15 residues in the CDR3. The CDR3 here is CSARDEDRGGYEQYF. The CDR3 nucleotides are TGCAGTGCTAGAGATGAGGACAGGGGAGGATACGAGCAGTACTTC.

The chain couples TRBV15 to TRBJ2-5; a weak D match, TRBD1 (6 bases). CDR1 and CDR2 (germline): LNHNV, YYDKDF (reference sequence). The CDR3 spans 15 residues. Trimming removed 0 bases from V and 5 bases from J, with 13 bases in between. The CDR3, as DNA: TGTGCCACCAGCAGAGAGGGGGCGCAGCTGGAGACCCAGTACTTC. Its protein product is CATSREGAQLETQYF.

Many counts were recorded for this clonotype. This chain uses TRBV5-1 with TRBJ2-1; 10 bases agree with TRBD2. CDR1 is SGHRS and CDR2 is YFSETQ in the germline V gene. The CDR3 is 16 residues long. V shed 0 bases and J 4 bases; nucleotides not matched to a gene: 4. The CDR3, as DNA: TGCGCCAGCAGCTTGGGGTGGACTAGCGGATACAATGAGCAGTTCTTC. Protein sequence: CASSLGWTSGYNEQFF. The full variable domain, completed using reference TRBV5-1 and TRBJ2-1, is KAGVTQTPRYLIKTRGQQVTLSCSPISGHRSVSWYQQTPGQGLQFLFEYFSETQRNKGNFPGRFSGRQFSNSRSEMNVSTLELGDSALYLCASSLGWTSGYNEQFFGPGTRLTVL.

The V gene is TRBV4-2, the J gene TRBJ2-7; 8 nucleotides line up with TRBD1. The CDR3 totals 15 residues. Germline lookup yields CDR1 LGHNA and CDR2 YNFKEQ. V shed 1 base and J 3 bases; nucleotides not matched to a gene: 5. The CDR3: CASSQGTGGNYEQYF. CDR3 coding DNA: TGTGCCAGCAGCCAAGGAACAGGGGGGAACTACGAGCAGTACTTC.

This clonotype was seen a handful of times. In DNA, the CDR3 is TGCGCCAGCAGCTTGGTCGTAGGGAGGAGGACAGATACGCAGTATTTT. This codes for CASSLVVGRRTDTQYF. The chain is built from TRBV5-1 and TRBJ2-3; D may be TRBD2 (6 bases). There are 16 residues in the CDR3. V shed 0 bases and J shed 3 bases, with 14 bases lying between them. The germline V gene encodes CDR1 SGHRS and CDR2 YFSETQ.

This clonotype was seen more than once but under ten times. The chain uses TRBV18 and TRBJ1-5; D unclear. The V gene lost 0 bases and the J gene lost 0 bases, with 6 bases spanning the gap. This CDR3 region has 15 residues. The germline gives CDR1 KGHSH, CDR2 LQKENI. Here the CDR3 DNA reads TGTGCCAGCTCACCACCGAGCGGTAGCAATCAGCCCCAGCATTTT. Translation: CASSPPSGSNQPQHF. The variable domain in full, with the rest retrieved from reference TRBV18 and TRBJ1-5, is NAGVMQNPRHLVRRRGQEARLRCSPMKGHSHVYWYRQLPEEGLKFMVYLQKENIIDESGMPKERFSAEFPKEGPSILRIQQVVRGDSAAYFCASSPPSGSNQPQHFGDGTRLSIL.

The chain employs TRBV12-3 or TRBV12-4 and TRBJ1-2; D remains ambiguous. CDR3 length: 18 residues. The V end lost 7 bases, the J end lost 3 bases, and 27 bases lay between the germline ends. The CDR3 nucleotides read TGTGCCAGCACCGACATTCTAGGGCATCGACTGAGGGACTATGGCTACACCTTC. Protein product: CASTDILGHRLRDYGYTF.

This chain links TRBV3-1 with TRBJ2-4; 7 nucleotides agree with TRBD1. Germline trimming cut 0 bases from V and 7 bases from J; bases unmatched to any gene: 9. The germline gives CDR1 LGHDT, CDR2 YNNKEL (reference sequence). This CDR3 comprises 16 residues. In DNA form, the CDR3 reads TGTGCCAGCAGCCAAGATCTGGGCAGGGGGAAGAACATTCAGTACTTC. Residues: CASSQDLGRGKNIQYF.

A few counts support this clonotype. The chain uses TRBV7-8 and TRBJ2-7; 9 nucleotides match TRBD2. V was pared by 0 bases and J by 3 bases, with 3 bases of the junction left unmatched. Germline loops: CDR1 SGHVS, CDR2 FQNEAQ. The CDR3 runs to 15 residues. This chain's CDR3 is CASSLAGSGSYEQYF. The DNA of the CDR3 is TGTGCCAGCAGCTTAGCAGGTAGCGGGAGCTACGAGCAGTACTTC.

In its sample, this clonotype was seen a few times. The chain employs TRBV19 and TRBJ2-3, with 8 bases that match TRBD1. V was clipped by 0 bases and J by 1 base; unmatched bases: 6. CDR1 and CDR2 from the germline V gene are LNHDA and SQIVND (reference sequence). This CDR3 contains 17 residues. As DNA, the CDR3 is TGTGCCAGTAGTATAGATTCAGGGGGCATCGGCACAGATACGCAGTATTTT. The encoded protein is CASSIDSGGIGTDTQYF.

Comments on this clonotype: This is likely a read error, given that the CDR3 carries no conserved phenylalanine or tryptophan at its end. This chain links TRBV9 with TRBJ1-1, with 7 bases identical to TRBD1. Germline V gives CDR1 SGDLS, CDR2 YYNGEE. V was pared by 3 bases and J by 5 bases, with 1 base of the junction left unmatched. This CDR3 spans 12 amino acids. The CDR3 protein is CASSATGTEAFI. CDR3 bases: TGTGCCAGCAGCGCGACAGGGACTGAAGCTTTCATT.

The V call is TRBV3-1, the J call TRBJ2-2; D is unresolved. Germline CDR1 and CDR2: LGHDT and YNNKEL (reference sequence). Trimming took off 0 bases at V and 0 bases at J, with 11 bases between the two ends. The CDR3 is 17 residues long. CDR3 in DNA: TGTGCCAGCAGCCAAGATCGCCACCTCGCGAACACCGGGGAGCTGTTTTTT. The encoded protein is CASSQDRHLANTGELFF.

J is TRBJ1-1 and V is TRBV6-1; 9 positions agree with TRBD1. The germline CDR1 and CDR2 sequences are MNHNS and SASEGT. The CDR3 is 17 amino acids. V lost 5 bases and J lost 0; bases outside the gene matches: 10. The CDR3 region has the DNA TGTGCCAGCAGTCAGACAGGGGGATTTTTGATGAACACTGAAGCTTTCTTT. It is translated as CASSQTGGFLMNTEAFF.

The genes are TRBV11-2 and TRBJ2-1; 13 bases map to TRBD2. J gave up 6 bases and V 2 bases, and 7 bases lay outside the gene matches. The CDR3 sequence is 17 residues long. Germline loops: CDR1 SGHAT, CDR2 FQNNGV. This chain's CDR3 is CASSLRGGTSGTNEQFF. CDR3 nucleotides: TGTGCCAGCAGCTTAAGGGGGGGGACTAGCGGGACCAATGAGCAGTTCTTC.

The sample holds a few counts of this clonotype. The rearrangement uses TRBV18 and TRBJ2-7, with D tentatively TRBD1 or TRBD2 (6 bases each). The germline V gene has CDR1 KGHSH and CDR2 LQKENI. Between the trimmed V and J ends, which lost 2 bases and 7 bases, there was a span of 15 bases. This CDR3 contains 14 residues. This CDR3 reads CASSPSIGGWEQYF. CDR3 bases: TGTGCCAGCTCACCATCTATCGGGGGCTGGGAGCAGTACTTC. Supplemented by reference TRBV18 and TRBJ2-7, the full variable domain reads NAGVMQNPRHLVRRRGQEARLRCSPMKGHSHVYWYRQLPEEGLKFMVYLQKENIIDESGMPKERFSAEFPKEGPSILRIQQVVRGDSAAYFCASSPSIGGWEQYFGPGTRLTVT.

This chain links TRBV7-8 with TRBJ1-1; TRBD1 might be the D (6 bases). Trimming removed 0 bases at V and 5 bases at J, with 13 bases between. Germline lookup yields CDR1 SGHVS and CDR2 FQNEAQ. This CDR3 is built from 15 residues. The CDR3, as DNA: TGTGCCAGCAGCTTAGCGAGGGGGACGGGGACTGAAGCTTTCTTT. Protein sequence: CASSLARGTGTEAFF.

In its sample, this clonotype was seen a few times. V gene TRBV11-2 combines with J gene TRBJ2-1; 8 positions match TRBD1. With V trimmed by 5 bases and J by 16 bases, 19 bases remained unmatched. The germline gives CDR1 SGHAT, CDR2 FQNNGV. This CDR3 is 15 amino acids long. The CDR3 protein is CASSPTGVFSEPHFF. In DNA, the CDR3 is TGTGCCAGCAGCCCGACAGGGGTATTTAGCGAACCCCACTTCTTC.

This clonotype was detected a few times. The J gene is TRBJ1-1, the V gene TRBV5-1; D might be TRBD1 (6 bases). Germline-derived CDR1 and CDR2 are SGHRS and YFSETQ. V lost 2 bases, J lost 4 bases, and 15 bases lay in between. The CDR3 is made up of 15 amino acids. The CDR3 spells CASSLRGAVVTEAFF. CDR3 DNA: TGCGCCAGCAGCTTACGGGGGGCTGTCGTCACTGAAGCTTTCTTT.

The chain links TRBV10-2 to TRBJ2-7; 10 bases fit TRBD1. The junction had 3 bases not matched to a gene; V was cut back by 2 bases and J by 2 bases. Per germline, CDR1 WSHSY and CDR2 SAAADI. The CDR3 covers 15 residues. The CDR3 DNA reads as TGCGCCAGCAGTGAGATGGGACAGGGGACCTACGAGCAGTACTTC. Its translation: CASSEMGQGTYEQYF.